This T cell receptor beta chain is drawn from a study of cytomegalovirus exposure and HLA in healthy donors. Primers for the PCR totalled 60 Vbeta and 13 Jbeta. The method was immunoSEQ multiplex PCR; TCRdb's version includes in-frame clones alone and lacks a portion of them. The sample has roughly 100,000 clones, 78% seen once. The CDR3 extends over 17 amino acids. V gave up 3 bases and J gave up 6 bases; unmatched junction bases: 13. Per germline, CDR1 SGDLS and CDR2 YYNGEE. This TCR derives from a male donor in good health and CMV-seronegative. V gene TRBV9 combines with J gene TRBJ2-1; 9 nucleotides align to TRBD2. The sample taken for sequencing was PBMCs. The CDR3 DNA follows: TGTGCCAGCAGCGCCGGACTAGCGCCAAGAGAAGGCAATGAGCAGTTCTTC. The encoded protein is CASSAGLAPREGNEQFF.